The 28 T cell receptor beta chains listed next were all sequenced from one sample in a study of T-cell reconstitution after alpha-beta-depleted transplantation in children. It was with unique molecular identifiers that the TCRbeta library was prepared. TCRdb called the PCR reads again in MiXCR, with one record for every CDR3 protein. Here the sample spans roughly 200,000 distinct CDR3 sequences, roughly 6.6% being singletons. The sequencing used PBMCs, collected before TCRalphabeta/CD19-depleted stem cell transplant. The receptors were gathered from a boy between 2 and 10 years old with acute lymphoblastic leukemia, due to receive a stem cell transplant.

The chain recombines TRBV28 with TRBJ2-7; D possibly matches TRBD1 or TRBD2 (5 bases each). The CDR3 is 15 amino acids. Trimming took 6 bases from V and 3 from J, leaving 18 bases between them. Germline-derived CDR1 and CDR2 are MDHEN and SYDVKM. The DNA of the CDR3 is TGTGCCAGCAGCTATGGCCGGGACGGGAACTACGAGCAGTACTTC. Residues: CASSYGRDGNYEQYF.

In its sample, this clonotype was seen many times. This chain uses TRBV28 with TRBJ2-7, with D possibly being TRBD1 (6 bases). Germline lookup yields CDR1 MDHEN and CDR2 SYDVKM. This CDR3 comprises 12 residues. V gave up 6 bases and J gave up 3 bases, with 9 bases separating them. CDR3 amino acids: CASRKGDYEQYF. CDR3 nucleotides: TGTGCCAGCAGAAAGGGGGACTACGAGCAGTACTTC.

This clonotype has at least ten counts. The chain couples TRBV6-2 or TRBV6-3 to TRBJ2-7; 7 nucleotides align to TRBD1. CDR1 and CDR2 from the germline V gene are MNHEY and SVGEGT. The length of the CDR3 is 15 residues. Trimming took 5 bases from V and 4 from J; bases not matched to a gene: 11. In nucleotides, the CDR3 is TGTGCCAGCAGTCCCGGGACAGTAGGAACATACGAGCAGTACTTC. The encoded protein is CASSPGTVGTYEQYF.

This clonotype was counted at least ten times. For the CDR3, the DNA is TGTGCCAGCAGCCGACATAAGAGCGGGAGTCTAGATGAGCAGTACTTC. Its translation: CASSRHKSGSLDEQYF. The chain carries TRBV3-1 and TRBJ2-7, with 8 bases identical to TRBD2. The CDR3 totals 16 residues. Losses at the gene ends were 4 bases for V and 7 bases for J; bases not matched to a gene: 15. In germline, CDR1 is LGHDT, CDR2 YNNKEL (reference sequence).

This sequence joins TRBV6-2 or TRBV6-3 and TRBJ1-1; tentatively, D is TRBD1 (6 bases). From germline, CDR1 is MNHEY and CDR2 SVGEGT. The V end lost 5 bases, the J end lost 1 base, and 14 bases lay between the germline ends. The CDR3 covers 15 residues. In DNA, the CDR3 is TGTGCCAGCAGTGTACAGGGAGTGGGGAACACTGAAGCTTTCTTT. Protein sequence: CASSVQGVGNTEAFF.

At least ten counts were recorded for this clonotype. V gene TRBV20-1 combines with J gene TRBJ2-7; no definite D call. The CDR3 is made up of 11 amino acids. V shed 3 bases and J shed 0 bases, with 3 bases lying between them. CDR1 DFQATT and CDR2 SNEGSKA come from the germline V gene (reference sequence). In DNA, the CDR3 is TGCAGTGCTAGCCCCTCCTACGAGCAGTACTTC. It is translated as CSASPSYEQYF.

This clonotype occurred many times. The CDR3 DNA follows: TGTGCCAGCTCGCAACGACAGGGGTTTAACACCGGGGAGCTGTTTTTT. Residues: CASSQRQGFNTGELFF. The rearrangement uses TRBV18 and TRBJ2-2; 8 positions match TRBD1. Germline CDR1 reads KGHSH; CDR2 reads LQKENI. CDR3 length: 16 amino acids. V was pared by 6 bases and J by 2 bases, with 8 bases of the junction left unmatched.

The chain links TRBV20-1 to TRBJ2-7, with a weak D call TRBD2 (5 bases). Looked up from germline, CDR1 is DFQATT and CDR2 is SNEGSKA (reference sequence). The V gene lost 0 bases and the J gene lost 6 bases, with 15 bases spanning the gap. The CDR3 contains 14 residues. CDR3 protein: CSARDDASRSEQYF. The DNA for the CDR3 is TGCAGTGCTAGAGATGATGCTAGCAGATCCGAGCAGTACTTC.

Here the CDR3 reads CSARRATQETQYF. The DNA of the CDR3 is TGCAGTGCTAGACGGGCCACCCAAGAGACCCAGTACTTC. This chain uses TRBV20-1 with TRBJ2-5; D ambiguous. Germline loops: CDR1 DFQATT, CDR2 SNEGSKA (reference sequence). Trimming shortened V by 2 bases and J by 1 base, and 8 bases separated the two germline ends. The CDR3 is 13 residues long.

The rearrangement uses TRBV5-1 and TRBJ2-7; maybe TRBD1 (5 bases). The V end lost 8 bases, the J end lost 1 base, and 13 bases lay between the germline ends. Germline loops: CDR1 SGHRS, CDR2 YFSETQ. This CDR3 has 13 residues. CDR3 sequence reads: CASGAGQSYEQYF. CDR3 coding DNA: TGCGCCAGTGGCGCAGGGCAGTCCTACGAGCAGTACTTC.

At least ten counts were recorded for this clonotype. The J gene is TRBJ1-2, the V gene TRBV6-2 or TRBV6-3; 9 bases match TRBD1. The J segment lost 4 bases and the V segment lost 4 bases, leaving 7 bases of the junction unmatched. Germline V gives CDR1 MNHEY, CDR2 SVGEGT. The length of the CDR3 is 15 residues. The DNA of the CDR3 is TGTGCCAGCAGTTCTCCGGGACAGGGTGCCTATGGCTACACCTTC. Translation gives CASSSPGQGAYGYTF.

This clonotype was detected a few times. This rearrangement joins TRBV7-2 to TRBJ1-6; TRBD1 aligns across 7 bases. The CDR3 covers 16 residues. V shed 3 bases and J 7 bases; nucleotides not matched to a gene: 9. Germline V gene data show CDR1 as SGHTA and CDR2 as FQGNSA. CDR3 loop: CASSLGPGQPNSPLHF. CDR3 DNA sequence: TGTGCCAGCAGCTTGGGACCGGGACAGCCGAATTCACCCCTCCACTTT.

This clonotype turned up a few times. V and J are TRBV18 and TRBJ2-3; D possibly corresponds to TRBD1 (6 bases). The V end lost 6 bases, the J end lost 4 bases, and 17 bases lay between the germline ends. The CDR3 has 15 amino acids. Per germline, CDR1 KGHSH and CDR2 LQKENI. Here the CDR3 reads CASSSSEGVPDTQYF. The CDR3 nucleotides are TGTGCCAGCTCCTCCTCCGAGGGGGTCCCAGATACGCAGTATTTT. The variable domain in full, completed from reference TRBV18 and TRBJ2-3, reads NAGVMQNPRHLVRRRGQEARLRCSPMKGHSHVYWYRQLPEEGLKFMVYLQKENIIDESGMPKERFSAEFPKEGPSILRIQQVVRGDSAAYFCASSSSEGVPDTQYFGPGTRLTVL.

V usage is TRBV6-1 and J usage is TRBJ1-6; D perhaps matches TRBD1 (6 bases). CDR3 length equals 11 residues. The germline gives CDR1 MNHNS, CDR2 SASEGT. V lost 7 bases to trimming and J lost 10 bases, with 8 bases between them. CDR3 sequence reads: CASNQGSPLHF. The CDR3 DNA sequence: TGTGCCAGCAATCAGGGGTCACCCCTCCACTTT.

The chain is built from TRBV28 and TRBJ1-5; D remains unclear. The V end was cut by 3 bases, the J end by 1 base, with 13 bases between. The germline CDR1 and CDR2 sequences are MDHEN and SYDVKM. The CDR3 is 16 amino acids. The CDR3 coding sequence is TGTGCCAGCAGTTTGTCACGGGTACTCAGCAATCAGCCCCAGCATTTT. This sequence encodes CASSLSRVLSNQPQHF.

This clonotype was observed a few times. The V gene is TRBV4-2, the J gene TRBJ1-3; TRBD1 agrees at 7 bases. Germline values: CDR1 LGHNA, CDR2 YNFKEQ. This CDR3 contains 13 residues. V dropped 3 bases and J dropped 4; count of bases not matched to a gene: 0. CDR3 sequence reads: CASSQGQGNTIYF. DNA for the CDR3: TGTGCCAGCAGCCAGGGACAGGGAAACACCATATATTTT.

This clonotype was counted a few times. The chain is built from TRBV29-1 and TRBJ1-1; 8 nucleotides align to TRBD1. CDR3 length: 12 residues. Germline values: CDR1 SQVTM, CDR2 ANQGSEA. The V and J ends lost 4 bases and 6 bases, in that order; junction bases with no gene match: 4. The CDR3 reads CSVVGGQAEAFF. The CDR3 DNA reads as TGCAGCGTTGTGGGGGGACAGGCTGAAGCTTTCTTT. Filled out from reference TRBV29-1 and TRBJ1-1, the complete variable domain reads SAVISQKPSRDICQRGTSLTIQCQVDSQVTMMFWYRQQPGQSLTLIATANQGSEATYESGFVIDKFPISRPNLTFSTLTVSNMSPEDSSIYLCSVVGGQAEAFFGQGTRLTVV.

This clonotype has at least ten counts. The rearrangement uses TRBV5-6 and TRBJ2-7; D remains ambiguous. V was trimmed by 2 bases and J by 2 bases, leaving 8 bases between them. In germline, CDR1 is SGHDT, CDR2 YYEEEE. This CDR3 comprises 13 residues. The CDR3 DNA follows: TGTGCCAGCAGCTTAGGTTATACCTACGAGCAGTACTTC. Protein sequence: CASSLGYTYEQYF. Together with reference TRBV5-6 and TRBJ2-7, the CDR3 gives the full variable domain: DAGVTQSPTHLIKTRGQQVTLRCSPKSGHDTVSWYQQALGQGPQFIFQYYEEEERQRGNFPDRFSGHQFPNYSSELNVNALLLGDSALYLCASSLGYTYEQYFGPGTRLTVT.

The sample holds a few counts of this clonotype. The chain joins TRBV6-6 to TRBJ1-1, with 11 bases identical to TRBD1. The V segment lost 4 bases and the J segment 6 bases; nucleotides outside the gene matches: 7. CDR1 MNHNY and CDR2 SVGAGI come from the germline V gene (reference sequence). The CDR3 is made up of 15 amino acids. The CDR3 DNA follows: TGTGCCAGCAGTTGGGGGACAGGGGGGCGTGCTGAAGCTTTCTTT. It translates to CASSWGTGGRAEAFF.

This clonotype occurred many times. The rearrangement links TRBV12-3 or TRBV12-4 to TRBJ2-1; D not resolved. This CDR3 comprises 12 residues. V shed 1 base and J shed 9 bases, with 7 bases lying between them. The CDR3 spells CASSLDIGEQFF. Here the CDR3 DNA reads TGTGCCAGCAGTTTAGACATCGGTGAGCAGTTCTTC.

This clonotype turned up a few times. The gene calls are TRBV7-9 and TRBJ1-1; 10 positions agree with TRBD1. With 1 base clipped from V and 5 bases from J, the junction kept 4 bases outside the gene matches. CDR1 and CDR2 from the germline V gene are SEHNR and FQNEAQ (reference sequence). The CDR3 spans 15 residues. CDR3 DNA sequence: TGTGCCAGCAGCTTAGGGGGACAGGGGTGGACTGAAGCTTTCTTT. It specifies CASSLGGQGWTEAFF.

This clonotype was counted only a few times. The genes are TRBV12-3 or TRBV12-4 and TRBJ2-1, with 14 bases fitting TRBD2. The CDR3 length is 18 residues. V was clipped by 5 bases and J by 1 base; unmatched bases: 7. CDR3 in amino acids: CASSQGLAGEGSYNEQFF. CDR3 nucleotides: TGTGCCAGCAGTCAGGGACTAGCGGGAGAGGGGTCCTACAATGAGCAGTTCTTC.

CDR3 sequence reads: CSVDRVDGYTF. The CDR3 coding sequence is TGCAGCGTTGACAGGGTTGATGGCTACACCTTC. The chain links TRBV29-1 to TRBJ1-2; D is perhaps TRBD1 (5 bases). Germline V gene data show CDR1 as SQVTM and CDR2 as ANQGSEA. This CDR3 region has 11 residues. V was trimmed by 3 bases and J by 6 bases, leaving 8 bases between them. Together with reference TRBV29-1 and TRBJ1-2, the CDR3 gives the full variable domain: SAVISQKPSRDICQRGTSLTIQCQVDSQVTMMFWYRQQPGQSLTLIATANQGSEATYESGFVIDKFPISRPNLTFSTLTVSNMSPEDSSIYLCSVDRVDGYTFGSGTRLTVV.

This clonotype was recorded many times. The CDR3: CASISGGLEAFF. CDR3 bases: TGTGCCAGCATCTCGGGGGGGCTAGAAGCTTTCTTT. J is TRBJ1-1 and V is TRBV12-3 or TRBV12-4; TRBD1 is a possible D gene (6 bases). This CDR3 comprises 12 residues. Trimming took 7 bases from V and 8 from J, leaving 14 bases between them.

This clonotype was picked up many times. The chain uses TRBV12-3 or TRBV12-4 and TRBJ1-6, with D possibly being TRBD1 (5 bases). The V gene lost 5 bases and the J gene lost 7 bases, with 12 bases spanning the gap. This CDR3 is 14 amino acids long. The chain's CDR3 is CASSLGQWNSPLHF. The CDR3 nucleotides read TGTGCCAGCAGTCTCGGACAATGGAATTCACCCCTCCACTTT.

CDR3: CSATGGILYEQYF. CDR3 coding DNA: TGCAGTGCCACAGGGGGCATCCTCTACGAGCAGTACTTC. The chain links TRBV20-1 to TRBJ2-7, with 9 bases matching TRBD1. The CDR3 length is 13 residues. V trimming: 6 bases; J trimming: 3 bases; junction bases outside the gene matches: 6. Germline values: CDR1 DFQATT, CDR2 SNEGSKA (reference sequence).

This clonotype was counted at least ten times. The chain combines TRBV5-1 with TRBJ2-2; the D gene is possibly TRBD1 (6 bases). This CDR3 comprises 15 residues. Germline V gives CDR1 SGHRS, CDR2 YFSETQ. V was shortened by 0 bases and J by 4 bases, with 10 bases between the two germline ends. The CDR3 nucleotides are TGCGCCAGCAGCTTGGACAGGGTCGGCACCGGGGAGCTGTTTTTT. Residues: CASSLDRVGTGELFF.

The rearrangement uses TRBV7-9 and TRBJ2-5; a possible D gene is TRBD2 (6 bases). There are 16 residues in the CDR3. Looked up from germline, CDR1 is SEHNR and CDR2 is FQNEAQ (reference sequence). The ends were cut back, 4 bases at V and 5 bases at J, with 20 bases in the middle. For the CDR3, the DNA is TGTGCCAGCAGCTCCCCGGGACTTCTCGTGGGGGAGACCCAGTACTTC. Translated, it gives CASSSPGLLVGETQYF. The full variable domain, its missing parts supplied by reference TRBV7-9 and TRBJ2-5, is DTGVSQNPRHKITKRGQNVTFRCDPISEHNRLYWYRQTLGQGPEFLTYFQNEAQLEKSRLLSDRFSAERPKGSFSTLEIQRTEQGDSAMYLCASSSPGLLVGETQYFGPGTRLLVL.